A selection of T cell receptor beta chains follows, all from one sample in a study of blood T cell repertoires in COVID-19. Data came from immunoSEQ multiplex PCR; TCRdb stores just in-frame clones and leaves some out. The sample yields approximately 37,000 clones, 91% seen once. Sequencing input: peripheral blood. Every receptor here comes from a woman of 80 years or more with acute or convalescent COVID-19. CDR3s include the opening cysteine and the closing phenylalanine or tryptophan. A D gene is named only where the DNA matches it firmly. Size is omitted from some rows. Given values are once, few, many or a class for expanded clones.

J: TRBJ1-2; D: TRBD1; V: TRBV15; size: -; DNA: TGTGCCACCCTTGACAGGGCCTATGGCTACACCTTC; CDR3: CATLDRAYGYTF
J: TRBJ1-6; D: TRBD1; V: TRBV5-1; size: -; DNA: TGCGCCAGCAGCGTGGTGGGACAGAATAATTCACCCCTCCACTTT; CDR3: CASSVVGQNNSPLHF
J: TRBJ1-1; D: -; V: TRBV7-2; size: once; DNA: TGTGCCAGCAGCTTCTTACAGGGGAACACTGAAGCTTTCTTT; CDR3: CASSFLQGNTEAFF
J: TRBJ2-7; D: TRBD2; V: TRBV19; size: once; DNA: TGTGCCAGTAGTATAGCTAGCGGACCGTACGAGCAGTACTTC; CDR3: CASSIASGPYEQYF
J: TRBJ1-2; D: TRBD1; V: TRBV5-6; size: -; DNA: TGTGCCAGCAGGATTCCGGGACAGGGGACCGGAGGCTACACCTTC; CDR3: CASRIPGQGTGGYTF
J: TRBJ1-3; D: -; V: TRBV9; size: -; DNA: TGTGCCAGCAGCGAGGGGTTGGACTCTGGAAACACCATATATTTT; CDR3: CASSEGLDSGNTIYF
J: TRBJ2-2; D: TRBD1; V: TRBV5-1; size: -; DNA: TGCGCCAGCAGCTCCTTGACAGGGGGCCTGGGCACCGGGGAGCTGTTTTTT; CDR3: CASSSLTGGLGTGELFF
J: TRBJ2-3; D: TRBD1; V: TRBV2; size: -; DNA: TGTGCCAGTCGGACCACAGGGGGCCCCGGGGATACGCAGTATTTT; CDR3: CASRTTGGPGDTQYF
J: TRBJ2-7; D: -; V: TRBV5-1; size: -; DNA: TGCGCCAGCAGCTTGGAAACAGGGTCGGCGTACGAGCAGTACTTC; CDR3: CASSLETGSAYEQYF
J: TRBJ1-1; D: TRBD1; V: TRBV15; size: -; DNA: TGTGCCACCAGCAGAGGGGCTGGACAGGGGGCTTACGCTGAAGCTTTCTTT; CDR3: CATSRGAGQGAYAEAFF
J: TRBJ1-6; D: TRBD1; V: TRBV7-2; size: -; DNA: TGTGCCAGCAGCCGCCAGGGGGGCCCGTCCTATAATTCACCCCTCCACTTT; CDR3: CASSRQGGPSYNSPLHF
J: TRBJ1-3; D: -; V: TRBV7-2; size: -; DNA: TGTGCCAGCAGCTTAGGGGCGGGGGGAACTGGAAACACCATATATTTT; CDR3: CASSLGAGGTGNTIYF
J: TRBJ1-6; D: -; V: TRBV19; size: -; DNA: TGTGCCAGTACGGGTCAAGGCCTCGAATCACCCCTCCACTTT; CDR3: CASTGQGLESPLHF
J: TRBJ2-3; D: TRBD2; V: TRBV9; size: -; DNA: TGTGCCAGCAGCGTAAGTGATAGCGGGGTCACAGATACGCAGTATTTT; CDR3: CASSVSDSGVTDTQYF
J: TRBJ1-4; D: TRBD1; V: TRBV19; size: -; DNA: TGTGCCAGTAGTGACCCAGGGGGCGCAACTAATGAAAAACTGTTTTTT; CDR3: CASSDPGGATNEKLFF
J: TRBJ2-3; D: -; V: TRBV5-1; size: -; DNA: TGCGCCAGCAGCTCCACTAGTAACCCCACAGATACGCAGTATTTT; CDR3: CASSSTSNPTDTQYF
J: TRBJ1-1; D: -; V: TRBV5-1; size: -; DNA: TGCGCCAGCAGCTTGGATGCGGACACTGAAGCTTTCTTT; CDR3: CASSLDADTEAFF
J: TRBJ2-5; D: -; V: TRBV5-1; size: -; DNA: TGCGCCAGCAGCACAAGACAAGAGACCCAGTACTTC; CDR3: CASSTRQETQYF
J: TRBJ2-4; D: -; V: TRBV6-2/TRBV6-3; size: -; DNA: TGTGCCAGCAGTTACGGGCAGACGCTAGCCAAAAACATTCAGTACTTC; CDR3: CASSYGQTLAKNIQYF
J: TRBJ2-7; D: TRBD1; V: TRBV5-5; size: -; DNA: TGTGCCAGCAGCTCACAGGGGGCTTCACCCTACGAGCAGTACTTC; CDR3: CASSSQGASPYEQYF
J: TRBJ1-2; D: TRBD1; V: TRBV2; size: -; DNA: TGTGCCAGCAGTAGACAGGGGCCAGCTAACTATGGCTACACCTTC; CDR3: CASSRQGPANYGYTF
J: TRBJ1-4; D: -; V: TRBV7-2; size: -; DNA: TGTGCCAGCAGCTTTACAGGGATTAATGAAAAACTGTTTTTT; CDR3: CASSFTGINEKLFF
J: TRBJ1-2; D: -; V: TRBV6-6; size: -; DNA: TGTGCCAGCAGTACCCAGGCTCGGCACTATGGCTACACCTTC; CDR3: CASSTQARHYGYTF
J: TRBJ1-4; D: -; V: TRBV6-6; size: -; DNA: TGTGCCAGCAGTCAAGACAGCGGGGGCAATAATGAAAAACTGTTTTTT; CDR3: CASSQDSGGNNEKLFF
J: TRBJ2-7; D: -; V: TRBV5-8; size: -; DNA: TGTGCCAGCAGCTTGGGGGGGGGCGCGGACGAGCAGTACTTC; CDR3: CASSLGGGADEQYF
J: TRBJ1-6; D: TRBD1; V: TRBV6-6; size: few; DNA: TGTGCCAGCAGCCCCAAGGGACAGGGGAATTCACCCCTCCACTTT; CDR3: CASSPKGQGNSPLHF
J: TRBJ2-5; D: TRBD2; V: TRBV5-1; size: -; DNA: TGCGCCAGCAGTCCGGGACTAGCGGGTGGGGGAGAGACCCAGTACTTC; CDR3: CASSPGLAGGGETQYF
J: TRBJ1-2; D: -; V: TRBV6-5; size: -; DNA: TGTGCCAGCACCCCGGGAGGATGGGGCTATGGCTACACCTTC; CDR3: CASTPGGWGYGYTF
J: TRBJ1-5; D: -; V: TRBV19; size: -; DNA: TGTGCCAGTAGTATAGATGGAAGACAGCTATATCAGCCCCAGCATTTT; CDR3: CASSIDGRQLYQPQHF